This T cell receptor beta chain stems from a study of T cell clonality in common variable immunodeficiency (dated by TCRdb to about 2015). Points the paper makes about the study in general: Compared with healthy controls, CVID subjects showed increased TCRbeta clonality (t-test p = 0.018), a feature most characteristic of about a third of subjects. According to the authors, finding the cause of the higher clonality in CVID would require sequencing the repertoires of T cell subpopulations. CVID subjects shared fewer TCRbeta clones with each other than healthy controls did (p < 0.0001). Fewer deletions and N-nucleotide insertions were reportedly observed in CVID TCRbeta sequences, and highly modified clones with 13 or more V deletions were reportedly absent from CVID TCRbeta sequences. Correlations of repertoire features with clinical complications were constrained by heterogeneity among patients within the CVID cohort. Even though DNA input was the same, control samples had an average of roughly 76,000 unique sequences each, compared with approximately 30,000 in CVID samples.

This clone was detected ten times or more. The antigen it recognizes is unknown. The CDR3 goes on 3 residues after the read ends, and that part is filled in from the germline J gene. Spanning cysteine to phenylalanine, the CDR3 consists of 14 amino acids. The DNA covers only part of the CDR3, 33 bases in frame from base 1. CDR1 and CDR2 (MRHNA, SNTAGT) derive from the germline V gene. The V end loses 3 bases and the J end loses 6 bases, and a stretch of 14 bases separates them. Predominantly Caucasian heritage was noted among both the CVID patients and the healthy controls. Heparinized peripheral whole blood samples of about 5 to 9 ml were obtained from each donor. TCRbeta CDR3 repertoires were sequenced from genomic DNA of adults with common variable immune deficiency (CVID) and healthy adult controls. The control group was made up of about 22 healthy adult volunteers (10 male and roughly twelve female) whose ages ranged from about 20 to 70 years, with a mean age of approximately 37. To isolate peripheral blood mononuclear cells, diluted blood was subjected to density centrifugation over Hypaque 1077 or Ficoll-Paque. Genomic DNA was extracted from unsorted mononuclear cells by Qiagen column purification or by a centrifugation-based method.

CVID samples and control samples contributed equivalent amounts of genomic DNA as sequencing input. For every sample, a 60 bp segment covering the rearranged TCRbeta CDR3 region was amplified and then sequenced. The immunoSEQ assay, a bias-corrected multiplex PCR with high-throughput sequencing, was employed for TCRbeta amplification. On the study's bioinformatics: Every unique nucleotide sequence was considered a clone and was annotated with V, D and J genes, copy number and frequency. Sequences were labeled productive if in frame, and non-productive if out of frame or containing stop codons. Clonality was calculated from Shannon's entropy as previously described. Mean CDR3 Kyte-Doolittle hydropathy was derived from the predicted amino acid sequences of productive clones. Scaled V gene usage was hierarchically clustered using Manhattan distance and complete linkage with the R hclust function. Clone sharing by CDR3 amino acid sequence was assessed by resampling 12 repertoires per group over 100 rounds. Repertoires were searched for 60 to 80 published EBV-specific and a few hundred published CMV-specific TCRbeta sequences. After two CVID samples that produced fewer than 10,000 sequences were dropped from the analysis, 42 CVID repertoires remained. TCRdb obtained this table from immuneACCESS and retained in-frame rearrangements with V and J assigned. These tables miss some clones; where compared with another copy, unresolved V genes account for less than half of the shortfall, and the remainder is unexplained. That table supplies the V and J calls and clone size; D and trimming were determined from the DNA. For this sample the table reports about 35,000 clones, with no clone seen just once. The ten largest account for roughly 3% of the sample.

The rearrangement joined TRBV6-4 to TRBJ1-1, with a weak D call of TRBD1 (5 bases match). This receptor was taken from a person aged 18 to 69 in good health. The sequenced sample was peripheral blood mononuclear cells. The CDR3 sequence is CASSEPGSGSEAFF. CDR3 DNA, as far as it was read: TGTGCCAGCAGTGAACCAGGGTCTGGCTCTGAA.